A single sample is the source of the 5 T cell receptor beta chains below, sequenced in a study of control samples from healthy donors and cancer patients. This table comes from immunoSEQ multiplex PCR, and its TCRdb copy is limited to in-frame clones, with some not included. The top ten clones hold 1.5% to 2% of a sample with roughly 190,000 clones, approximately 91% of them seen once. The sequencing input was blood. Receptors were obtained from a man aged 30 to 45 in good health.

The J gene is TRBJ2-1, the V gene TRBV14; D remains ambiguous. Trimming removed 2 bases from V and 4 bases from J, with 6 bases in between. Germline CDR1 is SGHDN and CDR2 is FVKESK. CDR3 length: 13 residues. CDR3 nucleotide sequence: TGTGCCAGCAGCCAAACATATTACAATGAGCAGTTCTTC. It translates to CASSQTYYNEQFF.

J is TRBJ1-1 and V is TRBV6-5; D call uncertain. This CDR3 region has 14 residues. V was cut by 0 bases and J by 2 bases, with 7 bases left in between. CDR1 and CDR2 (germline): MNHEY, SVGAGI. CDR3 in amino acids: CASSYSAGNTEAFF. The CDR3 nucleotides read TGTGCCAGCAGTTACTCGGCAGGCAACACTGAAGCTTTCTTT.

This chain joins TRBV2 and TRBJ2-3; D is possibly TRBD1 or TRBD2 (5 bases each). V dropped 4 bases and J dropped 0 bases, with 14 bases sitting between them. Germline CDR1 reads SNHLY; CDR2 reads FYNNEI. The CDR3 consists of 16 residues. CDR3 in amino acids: CASSGVRDPSTDTQYF. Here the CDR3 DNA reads TGTGCCAGCAGTGGGGTCCGGGACCCTAGCACAGATACGCAGTATTTT. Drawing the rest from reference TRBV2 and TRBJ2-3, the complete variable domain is EPEVTQTPSHQVTQMGQEVILRCVPISNHLYFYWYRQILGQKVEFLVSFYNNEISEKSEIFDDQFSVERPDGSNFTLKIRSTKLEDSAMYFCASSGVRDPSTDTQYFGPGTRLTVL.

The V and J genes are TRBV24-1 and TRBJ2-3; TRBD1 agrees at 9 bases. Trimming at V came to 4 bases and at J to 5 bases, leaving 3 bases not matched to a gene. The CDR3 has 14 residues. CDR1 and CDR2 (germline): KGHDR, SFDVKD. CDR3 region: CATSDPTGGDTQYF. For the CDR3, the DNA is TGTGCCACCAGTGACCCGACAGGGGGAGATACGCAGTATTTT.

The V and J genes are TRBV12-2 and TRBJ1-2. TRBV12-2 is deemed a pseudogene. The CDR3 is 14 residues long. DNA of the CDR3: TGTGCAAGTCGCATGGAGACGCACAACTATGGCTACACCTTC. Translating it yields CASRMETHNYGYTF.